This T cell receptor (beta chain) is from a study of cytomegalovirus exposure and HLA in healthy donors. Study conclusions and caveats: Across donors, sequencing depth was assumed by presence/absence analyses to be roughly uniform.

A word on this clone: As yet, its antigen is unknown.

Donors likely had unrecorded immune exposures despite being nominally healthy when sampled. Use of 60 Vbeta and 13 Jbeta primers characterized the PCR. The protocol was immunoSEQ multiplex PCR, while the TCRdb copy is restricted to in-frame clones and leaves out a portion. The table has 150,000 or so clones, 70% to 80% seen once; the top ten hold under 15%. This CDR3 has 17 amino acids. Trimming removed 4 bases from V and 1 base from J; junction bases left unmatched: 12. From germline, CDR1 is KGHSH and CDR2 LQKENI. Sequenced sample: PBMCs. The chain couples TRBV18 to TRBJ2-7, with 8 bases lining up with TRBD1. This TCR came from a woman aged 40-49 years in good health and CMV-seronegative. The CDR3 is CASSRQGQPSGSYEQYF. The CDR3 region has the DNA TGTGCCAGCTCACGACAGGGGCAACCCTCGGGTTCCTACGAGCAGTACTTC.